Below, 5 T cell receptor beta chains from the same sample are listed, as sequenced in a study of blood T cell repertoires in COVID-19. Sequencing used immunoSEQ multiplex PCR; TCRdb keeps in-frame clones, though not all of them. The data contain fewer than 200,000 clones, around 80% of them singletons. The sequenced sample consisted of PBMCs or T cells enriched from blood (not recorded which). These receptors originate from a woman in her 70s in a cohort exposed to, infected with or recovered from COVID-19 (not recorded which).

The chain couples TRBV5-1 to TRBJ2-3, with 11 bases that match TRBD2. Per the germline V gene, CDR1 is SGHRS and CDR2 is YFSETQ. The CDR3 has 17 amino acids. Unmatched junction bases numbered 12, after V lost 5 bases and J lost 4 bases. The CDR3, as DNA: TGCGCCAGCAGGCCAGAGGGGACTAGCGGAGGGGCAGATACGCAGTATTTT. Amino acids: CASRPEGTSGGADTQYF. Based on the CDR3 plus reference TRBV5-1 and TRBJ2-3, the full variable domain is KAGVTQTPRYLIKTRGQQVTLSCSPISGHRSVSWYQQTPGQGLQFLFEYFSETQRNKGNFPGRFSGRQFSNSRSEMNVSTLELGDSALYLCASRPEGTSGGADTQYFGPGTRLTVL.

This clone was counted only a few times. V and J are TRBV11-2 and TRBJ2-1; the D is unclear. CDR1 and CDR2 (germline): SGHAT, FQNNGV. The CDR3 runs 13 residues. V gave up 5 bases and J gave up 10 bases, with 15 bases separating them. CDR3 DNA: TGTGCCAGCAGCCAAGACACATCGACCGAGCAGTTCTTC. It codes for CASSQDTSTEQFF.

The V and J genes are TRBV7-9 and TRBJ1-3; no reliable D call. Trimming removed 5 bases at V and 4 bases at J, with 12 bases between. Germline-derived CDR1 and CDR2 are SEHNR and FQNEAQ (reference sequence). The CDR3 has 14 residues. CDR3 DNA: TGTGCCAGCAGCCCAATCTTAGCAGGAAACACCATATATTTT. It specifies CASSPILAGNTIYF.

The chain has TRBV19 and TRBJ1-2; TRBD1 matches 7 bases. The V gene end was trimmed by 10 bases and the J gene end by 4 bases; junction bases not matched to a gene: 9. The germline V gene encodes CDR1 LNHDA and CDR2 SQIVND (reference sequence). The CDR3 runs 13 residues. CDR3: CATTPGQSYGYTF. DNA for the CDR3: TGTGCCACCACCCCGGGACAGAGCTATGGCTACACCTTC.

This chain links TRBV28 with TRBJ2-7, with 13 bases lining up with TRBD2. The CDR3 contains 15 residues. The germline V gene has CDR1 MDHEN and CDR2 SYDVKM. V lost 6 bases and J lost 3; bases outside the gene matches: 5. CDR3 sequence (DNA): TGTGCCAGCAGGCCGGGACTAGCGGGACTCTACGAGCAGTACTTC. Amino acid sequence: CASRPGLAGLYEQYF.